Listed here is a single T cell receptor beta chain. The sample comes from a study of blood T cell repertoires in COVID-19. The junction had 3 bases not matched to a gene; V was cut back by 3 bases and J by 1 base. Germline V gene data show CDR1 as SGHDN and CDR2 as FVKESK. CDR3 length: 15 amino acids. The repertoire was sequenced with immunoSEQ multiplex PCR; TCRdb's copy has only in-frame clones and lacks some. The data contain approximately 250,000 clones, approximately 89% of them singletons. The TCR comes from a woman between 40 and 50 years old with acute COVID-19. The genes are TRBV14 and TRBJ1-3; 7 bases match TRBD1. The sequenced material came from PBMCs or T cells enriched from blood (not recorded which). CDR3: CASSQRQGSGNTIYF. The CDR3 DNA follows: TGTGCCAGCAGCCAGAGACAGGGTTCTGGAAACACCATATATTTT.